A selection of T cell receptor beta chains follows, all from one sample in a study of shared clonotypes between healthy human individuals. TCRdb's copy holds only in-frame clones and misses some; the assay was immunoSEQ multiplex PCR. The table includes over a million clones, roughly 74% detected once. Input material: memory CD4+ T cells from PBMCs. These receptor sequences come from a man aged 18 to 30 in good health. Some clones in this sample may be carry-over from other donors' samples. CDR3s include the opening cysteine and the closing phenylalanine or tryptophan. A D gene is named only where the DNA matches it firmly. A clone size is listed for some rows: how often the clone was seen (once, few, many), or a class if it is expanded.

size	length	J	D	V	DNA	CDR3
NA	19	TRBJ2-1	TRBD2	TRBV11-3	TGTGCCAGCAGCTTAGGTCGGGGGACTAGCGGGAGGGCTGGGAATGAGCAGTTCTTC	CASSLGRGTSGRAGNEQFF
NA	15	TRBJ2-7	TRBD1	TRBV5-1	TGCGCCAGCAGCTCGGCAGAGAGGGGGCCAGACGAGCAGTACTTC	CASSSAERGPDEQYF
NA	14	TRBJ2-1	TRBD2	TRBV29-1	TGCAGCGGGTTAGCGGGAGCGTCCTACAATGAGCAGTTCTTC	CSGLAGASYNEQFF
NA	15	TRBJ2-4	TRBD2	TRBV28	TGTGCCAGCTCCGGGGGGGCTGGAGCCAAAAACATTCAGTACTTC	CASSGGAGAKNIQYF
few	13	TRBJ1-5	NA	TRBV29-1	TGCAGCGTTGGGACTGGGGCCTATCAGCCCCAGCATTTT	CSVGTGAYQPQHF
NA	14	TRBJ1-2	NA	TRBV28	TGTGCCAGCAGTTCTGGGGTAGGAGGCTATGGCTACACCTTC	CASSSGVGGYGYTF
many	14	TRBJ1-5	NA	TRBV2	TGTGCCAGCAGTGACAGCAATAGCAATCAGCCCCAGCATTTT	CASSDSNSNQPQHF
NA	16	TRBJ2-1	NA	TRBV7-3	TGTGCCAGCAGTCGACAAAGATTAAGCTCCTACAATGAGCAGTTCTTC	CASSRQRLSSYNEQFF
NA	11	TRBJ2-5	NA	TRBV29-1	TGCAGCGATCGGGTGGGAGAGACCCAGTACTTC	CSDRVGETQYF
NA	11	TRBJ2-7	TRBD1	TRBV6-5	TGTGCCAGCACCCACACAGGGGAACAGTACTTC	CASTHTGEQYF
NA	12	TRBJ1-2	NA	TRBV28	TGTGCCAGCAGTCACATCAGGGTCGGCTACACCTTC	CASSHIRVGYTF
few	16	TRBJ2-1	TRBD2	TRBV5-4	TGTGCCAGCAGATTGCGGGGACTAGCGGAGATGAATGAGCAGTTCTTC	CASRLRGLAEMNEQFF
NA	12	TRBJ2-1	NA	TRBV7-2	TGTGCCAGCACCCCAGGACTCAATGAGCAGTTCTTC	CASTPGLNEQFF
NA	14	TRBJ2-7	NA	TRBV5-4	TGTGCCAGCAGTCAACCGGGACGGGCCTACGAGCAGTACTTC	CASSQPGRAYEQYF
NA	13	TRBJ2-3	NA	TRBV28	TGTGCCAGCGGACGCATTAGCACAGATACGCAGTATTTT	CASGRISTDTQYF
NA	13	TRBJ1-1	NA	TRBV5-1	TGCGCCAGCAGCTTGGCCTGGGACACTGAAGCTTTCTTT	CASSLAWDTEAFF
NA	13	TRBJ1-1	NA	TRBV5-1	TGCGCCAGCAGTAATGACGGGAACACTGAAGCTTTCTTT	CASSNDGNTEAFF
NA	15	TRBJ2-1	NA	TRBV5-4	TGTGCCAGCAGCTCCAGGGGCAGCTCCTACAATGAGCAGTTCTTC	CASSSRGSSYNEQFF
NA	12	TRBJ2-5	NA	TRBV10-2	TGCGCCAGCAGTCGGAGTTCGGGCACCCAGTACTTC	CASSRSSGTQYF
NA	13	TRBJ2-3	NA	TRBV11-2	TGTGCCAGCAGCTTAGATATGGGGACTCTGCAGTATTTT	CASSLDMGTLQYF
NA	16	TRBJ2-6	NA	TRBV28	TGTGCCAGCAGAGCGGGCCTTCACTCTGGGGCCAACGTCCTGACTTTC	CASRAGLHSGANVLTF
few	17	TRBJ2-1	TRBD2	TRBV7-8	TGTGCCAGCAGCTTACTAGCGGCTTCGAGCTCCTACAATGAGCAGTTCTTC	CASSLLAASSSYNEQFF
NA	15	TRBJ1-3	TRBD1	TRBV6-1	TGTGCCAGCAGGCTAGCAGGGGGTCCTGGAAACACCATATATTTT	CASRLAGGPGNTIYF
NA	12	TRBJ1-3	NA	TRBV28	TGTGCCAGCAGTTTACAGGGTGACACCATATATTTT	CASSLQGDTIYF
once	14	TRBJ2-6	NA	TRBV15	TGTGCCACGAAAATGCGTGGTGGGGTCAACGTCCTGACTTTC	CATKMRGGVNVLTF
NA	15	TRBJ2-1	TRBD2	TRBV5-4	TGTGCCAGCAGCATAAGCGGGACCTCCTACAATGAGCAGTTCTTC	CASSISGTSYNEQFF
NA	13	TRBJ2-3	NA	TRBV5-1	TGCGCCAGCAGCTTGTCGGGGTCAGATACGCAGTATTTT	CASSLSGSDTQYF
NA	15	TRBJ1-5	NA	TRBV5-1	TGCGCCAGCAGCTTGTCCGGACAGCGCAATCAGCCCCAGCATTTT	CASSLSGQRNQPQHF
NA	13	TRBJ2-1	TRBD1	TRBV29-1	TGCAGCGTTCGGGGACAGGGGAACAATGAGCAGTTCTTC	CSVRGQGNNEQFF
NA	13	TRBJ2-7	NA	TRBV5-4	TGTGCCAGCAGCACCGGCCTAACAGGAGCGTCGTACTTC	CASSTGLTGASYF
NA	16	TRBJ2-5	NA	TRBV29-1	TGCAGCGTTGAAGATCGACGACAGGCCGGAAAGAGGACCCAGTACTTC	CSVEDRRQAGKRTQYF
NA	13	TRBJ2-5	NA	TRBV19	TGTGCCAGTAGTATTAAGGTGGGCGAGACCCAGTACTTC	CASSIKVGETQYF
NA	12	TRBJ1-1	NA	TRBV28	TGTGCCAGCAGCGCCGGAAACACTGAAGCTTTCTTT	CASSAGNTEAFF
NA	15	TRBJ1-5	NA	TRBV15	TGTGCCACCAGCAGGGAGGGGTCCCGGGCGACCACCTCGCATTTT	CATSREGSRATTSHF
NA	16	TRBJ2-1	TRBD2	TRBV5-1	TGCGCCAGCAGCAACACCGGGACTAGCGGGACCAATGAGCAGTTCTTC	CASSNTGTSGTNEQFF
NA	18	TRBJ2-3	TRBD2	TRBV6-1	TGTGCCAGCAGTGACCCCGGGACTAGCGGGAGGGCCAGAGATACGCAGTATTTT	CASSDPGTSGRARDTQYF
NA	14	TRBJ1-1	NA	TRBV27	TGTGCCAGCAGTTCCCCCCAGGGGAACACTGAAGCTTTCTTT	CASSSPQGNTEAFF
NA	17	TRBJ2-1	NA	TRBV4-2	TGTGCCAGCAGCCGGACTGGAGGCGAGAACTCCTACAATGAGCAGTTCTTC	CASSRTGGENSYNEQFF
few	12	TRBJ1-1	NA	TRBV6-5	TGTGCCAGCAGCGCAATACAGGGTAAAGCTTTCTTT	CASSAIQGKAFF
NA	16	TRBJ2-3	TRBD2	TRBV11-2	TGTGCCAGCAGCCCTCTAGCGGGAGGAGTCACAGATACGCAGTATTTT	CASSPLAGGVTDTQYF
NA	15	TRBJ2-2	TRBD1	TRBV9	TGTGCCAGCAGCGTGGGACAGGGGCGGACCGGGGAGCTGTTTTTT	CASSVGQGRTGELFF
NA	12	TRBJ2-6	NA	TRBV30	TGTGCCTGTTTCTCTGGGGCCAACGTCCTGACTTTC	CACFSGANVLTF
NA	16	TRBJ2-7	NA	TRBV7-9	TGTGCCAGCAGCTTCCCCGGCGGGACATTGGACTACGAGCAGTACTTC	CASSFPGGTLDYEQYF
NA	16	TRBJ1-5	NA	TRBV6-6	TGTGCCAGCAGTTATGAGCGGGGGTCGGGCAATCAGCCCCAGCATTTT	CASSYERGSGNQPQHF
NA	16	TRBJ2-4	NA	TRBV28	TGTGCCAGCAGTTTGGGAGACAGCTTAGCCAAAAACATTCAGTACTTC	CASSLGDSLAKNIQYF
NA	14	TRBJ2-7	NA	TRBV19	TGTGCCAGTAGTACTAGGACAGTCTCCTACGAGCAGTACTTC	CASSTRTVSYEQYF
once	15	TRBJ1-1	TRBD1	TRBV2	TGTGCCAGCAAGGTCAGGGGGCAGTGGAGCACTGAAGCTTTCTTT	CASKVRGQWSTEAFF
NA	13	TRBJ2-7	TRBD1	TRBV5-1	TGCGCCAGCATCCGGGACAGGGCGGGCGAGCAGTACTTC	CASIRDRAGEQYF
NA	13	TRBJ2-7	TRBD2	TRBV5-1	TGCGCCAGCACCCGGACTAGCGACTACGAGCAGTACTTC	CASTRTSDYEQYF
NA	13	TRBJ2-2	NA	TRBV11-2	TGTGCCAGCAGGAACCAGGGGCCCGGGGAGCTGTTTTTT	CASRNQGPGELFF
NA	13	TRBJ2-7	NA	TRBV7-3	TGTGCCAGCAGCTTAGATAACGAGGGGGAGCAGTACTTC	CASSLDNEGEQYF